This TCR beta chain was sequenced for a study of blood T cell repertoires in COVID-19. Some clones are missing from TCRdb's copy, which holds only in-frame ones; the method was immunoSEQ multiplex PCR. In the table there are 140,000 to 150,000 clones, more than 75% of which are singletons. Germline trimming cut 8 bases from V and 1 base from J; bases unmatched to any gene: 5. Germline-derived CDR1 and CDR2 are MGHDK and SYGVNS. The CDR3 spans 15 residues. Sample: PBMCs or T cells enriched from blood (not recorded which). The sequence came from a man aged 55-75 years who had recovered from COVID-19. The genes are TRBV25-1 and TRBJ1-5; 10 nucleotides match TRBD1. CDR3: CASRRQGASNQPQHF. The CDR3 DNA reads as TGTGCCAGCCGCCGACAGGGGGCGAGCAATCAGCCCCAGCATTTT. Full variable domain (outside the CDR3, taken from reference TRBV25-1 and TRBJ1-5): EADIYQTPRYLVIGTGKKITLECSQTMGHDKMYWYQQDPGMELHLIHYSYGVNSTEKGDLSSESTVSRIRTEHFPLTLESARPSHTSQYLCASRRQGASNQPQHFGDGTRLSIL.